This T cell receptor beta chain stems from a study of cytomegalovirus exposure and HLA in healthy donors. Study-wide results and caveats: Presence/absence analyses took donor sequencing depth as roughly uniform. There were reportedly fewer N-insertions in an Asian-associated ancestry cluster than the approximately 670-donor mean, in a later analysis. Cytomegalovirus association was listed for 150 or so TCR beta chains.

Unrecorded immune exposure was likely among donors, who were nominally healthy when sampled. A note on this clone: No antigen is known for it.

PCR involved 60 Vbeta and 13 Jbeta primers. Method: immunoSEQ multiplex PCR; TCRdb's copy keeps in-frame clones and lacks some. The sample contains approximately 190,000 clones, approximately 81% of which appear only once. Deletions cut 1 base from V and 0 bases from J, with 13 bases between. The CDR3 totals 16 residues. The germline CDR1 and CDR2 sequences are SGHTA and FQGNSA. V gene TRBV7-2 combines with J gene TRBJ2-7; maybe TRBD1 (6 bases). The source material was PBMCs. This receptor was taken from a man aged 45-65 years in good health and CMV-seronegative. CDR3 nucleotides: TGTGCCAGCAGCTTAGGACAGGTATTAAGCTCCTACGAGCAGTACTTC. It is translated as CASSLGQVLSSYEQYF.